The clone carrying this T cell receptor (beta chain) was seen once. The antigen is undetermined. V shed 2 bases and J shed 9 bases, with 10 bases lying between them. This CDR3 contains 12 residues. Germline CDR1 is SGHTA and CDR2 is FQGNSA. This specimen comes from a study of identifying expanded T cells in peripheral blood. Healthy donors had no documented immune events, such as infections, while sampled. TCRdb's copy holds only in-frame clones and misses some; the assay was immunoSEQ multiplex PCR. The table lists 95,000 to 100,000 clones, roughly 85% of them singletons. Study observations and caveats: Over approximately two and four weeks, about 15 and 18 clones changed, versus around 1.3 between replicates. Variance in clone template counts between approximately 2-week samples significantly increased with total template count across all healthy donors.

V usage is TRBV7-2 and J usage is TRBJ2-5; D is ambiguous. The source of this sequence is a person between 18 and 75 years old in good health. The sequenced sample consisted of blood. The CDR3 region is CASSLPIPPQYF. In nucleotides, the CDR3 is TGTGCCAGCAGCTTACCCATTCCCCCCCAGTACTTC.